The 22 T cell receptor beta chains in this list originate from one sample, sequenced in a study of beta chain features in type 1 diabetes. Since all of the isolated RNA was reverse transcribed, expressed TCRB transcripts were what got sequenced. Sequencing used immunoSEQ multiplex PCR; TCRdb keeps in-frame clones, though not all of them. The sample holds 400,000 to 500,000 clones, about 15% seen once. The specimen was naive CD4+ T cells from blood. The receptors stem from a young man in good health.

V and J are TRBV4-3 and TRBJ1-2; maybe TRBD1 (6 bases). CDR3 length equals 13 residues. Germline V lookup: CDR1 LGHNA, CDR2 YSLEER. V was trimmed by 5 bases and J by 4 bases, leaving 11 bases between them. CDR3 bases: TGCGCCAGCAGCTATACAGGGAGCTATGGCTACACCTTC. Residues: CASSYTGSYGYTF.

The CDR3 is CASSPDRAITGELFF. The DNA of the CDR3 is TGTGCCAGCAGCCCCGACAGGGCGATCACCGGGGAGCTGTTTTTT. The V gene is TRBV2, the J gene TRBJ2-2; 7 bases fit TRBD1. CDR1 is SNHLY, CDR2 FYNNEI, per germline. Trimming cost V 6 bases and J 4 bases; bases outside gene matches: 8. The CDR3 sequence is 15 residues long. Based on the CDR3 plus reference TRBV2 and TRBJ2-2, the full variable domain is EPEVTQTPSHQVTQMGQEVILRCVPISNHLYFYWYRQILGQKVEFLVSFYNNEISEKSEIFDDQFSVERPDGSNFTLKIRSTKLEDSAMYFCASSPDRAITGELFFGEGSRLTVL.

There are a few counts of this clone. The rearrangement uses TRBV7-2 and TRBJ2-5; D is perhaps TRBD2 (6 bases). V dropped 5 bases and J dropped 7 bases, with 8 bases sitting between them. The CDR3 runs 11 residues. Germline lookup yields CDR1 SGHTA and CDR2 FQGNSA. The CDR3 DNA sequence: TGTGCCAGCAGCCAGGGAGGGACCCAGTACTTC. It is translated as CASSQGGTQYF.

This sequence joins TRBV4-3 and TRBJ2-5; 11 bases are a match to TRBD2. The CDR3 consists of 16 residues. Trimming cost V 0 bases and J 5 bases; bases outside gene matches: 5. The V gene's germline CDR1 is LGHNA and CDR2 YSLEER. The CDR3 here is CASSQDWSSGRETQYF. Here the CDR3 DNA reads TGCGCCAGCAGCCAAGATTGGTCTAGCGGGAGGGAGACCCAGTACTTC.

CDR3 in DNA: TGTGCCAGCAGCGTAGGTGAGCGACGACTAAAGTTTGAGCAGTTCTTC. Its protein is CASSVGERRLKFEQFF. The chain joins TRBV9 to TRBJ2-1; D perhaps matches TRBD2 (5 bases). The CDR3 covers 16 residues. Per the germline V gene, CDR1 is SGDLS and CDR2 is YYNGEE. V lost 0 bases and J 9 bases, leaving 19 bases between the germline ends.

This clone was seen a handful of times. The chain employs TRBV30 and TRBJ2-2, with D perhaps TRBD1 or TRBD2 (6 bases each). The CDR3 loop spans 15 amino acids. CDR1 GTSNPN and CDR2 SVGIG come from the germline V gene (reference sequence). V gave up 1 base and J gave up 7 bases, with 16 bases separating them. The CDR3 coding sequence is TGTGCCTGGAGTGACCGGACAGTGCGGGGCGGGGAGCTGTTTTTT. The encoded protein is CAWSDRTVRGGELFF. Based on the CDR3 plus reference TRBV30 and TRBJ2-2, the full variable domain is SQTIHQWPATLVQPVGSPLSLECTVEGTSNPNLYWYRQAAGRGLQLLFYSVGIGQISSEVPQNLSASRPQDRQFILSSKKLLLSDSGFYLCAWSDRTVRGGELFFGEGSRLTVL.

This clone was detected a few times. The CDR3 spells CASSPLSVNTEAFF. As DNA, the CDR3 is TGTGCCAGCAGCCCTTTATCAGTGAACACTGAAGCTTTCTTT. The chain has TRBV7-9 and TRBJ1-1, with D unresolved. CDR3 length: 14 residues. In germline, CDR1 is SEHNR, CDR2 FQNEAQ (reference sequence). Trimming shortened V by 5 bases and J by 0 bases, and 10 bases separated the two germline ends.

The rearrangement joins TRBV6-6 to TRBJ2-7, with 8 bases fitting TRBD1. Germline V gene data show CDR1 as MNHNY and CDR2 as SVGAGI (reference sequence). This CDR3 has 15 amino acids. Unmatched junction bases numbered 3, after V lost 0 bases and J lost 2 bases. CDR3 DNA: TGTGCCAGCAGTTACTCCCAGGGGGCCACCTACGAGCAGTACTTC. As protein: CASSYSQGATYEQYF.

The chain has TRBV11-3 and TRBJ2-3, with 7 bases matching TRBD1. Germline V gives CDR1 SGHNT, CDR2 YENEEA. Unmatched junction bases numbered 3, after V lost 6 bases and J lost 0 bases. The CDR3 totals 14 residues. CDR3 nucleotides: TGTGCCAGCAGTTCAGGGGGAAGCACAGATACGCAGTATTTT. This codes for CASSSGGSTDTQYF.

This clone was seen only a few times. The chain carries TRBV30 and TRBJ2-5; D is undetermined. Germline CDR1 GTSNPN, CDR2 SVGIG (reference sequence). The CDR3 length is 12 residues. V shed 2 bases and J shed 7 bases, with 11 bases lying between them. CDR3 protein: CAWSLGGWTQYF. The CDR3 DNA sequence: TGTGCCTGGAGTTTGGGTGGGTGGACCCAGTACTTC.

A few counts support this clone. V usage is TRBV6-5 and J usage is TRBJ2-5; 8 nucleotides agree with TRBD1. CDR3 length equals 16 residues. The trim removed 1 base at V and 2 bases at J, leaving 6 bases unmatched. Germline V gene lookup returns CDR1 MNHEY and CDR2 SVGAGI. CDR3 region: CASSYFGTGHQETQYF. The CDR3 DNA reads TGTGCCAGCAGTTACTTCGGGACAGGACATCAAGAGACCCAGTACTTC.

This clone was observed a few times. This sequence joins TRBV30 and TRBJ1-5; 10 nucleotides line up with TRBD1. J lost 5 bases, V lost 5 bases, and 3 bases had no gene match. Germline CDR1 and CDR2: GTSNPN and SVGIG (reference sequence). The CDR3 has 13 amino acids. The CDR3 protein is CAWGQGVDQPQHF. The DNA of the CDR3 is TGTGCCTGGGGACAGGGGGTCGATCAGCCCCAGCATTTT.

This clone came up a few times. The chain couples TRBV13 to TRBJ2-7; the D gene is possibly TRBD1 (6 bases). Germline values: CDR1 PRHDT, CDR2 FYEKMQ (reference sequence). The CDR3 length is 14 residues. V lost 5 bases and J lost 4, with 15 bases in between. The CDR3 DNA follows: TGTGCCAGCAGCAAACTAGGGGGTCGGTACGAGCAGTACTTC. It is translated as CASSKLGGRYEQYF. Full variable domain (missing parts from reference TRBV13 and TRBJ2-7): AAGVIQSPRHLIKEKRETATLKCYPIPRHDTVYWYQQGPGQDPQFLISFYEKMQSDKGSIPDRFSAQQFSDYHSELNMSSLELGDSALYFCASSKLGGRYEQYFGPGTRLTVT.

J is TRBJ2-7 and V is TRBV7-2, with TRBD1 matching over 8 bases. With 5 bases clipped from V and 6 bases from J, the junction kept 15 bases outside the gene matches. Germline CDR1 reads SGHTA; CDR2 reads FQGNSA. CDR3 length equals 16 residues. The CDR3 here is CASSLRTGSNEVEQYF. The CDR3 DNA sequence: TGTGCCAGCAGCCTCAGGACAGGGAGCAATGAGGTCGAGCAGTACTTC. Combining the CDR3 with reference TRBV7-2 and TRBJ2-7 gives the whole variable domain GAGVSQSPSNKVTEKGKDVELRCDPISGHTALYWYRQSLGQGLEFLIYFQGNSAPDKSGLPSDRFSAERTGGSVSTLTIQRTQQEDSAVYLCASSLRTGSNEVEQYFGPGTRLTVT.

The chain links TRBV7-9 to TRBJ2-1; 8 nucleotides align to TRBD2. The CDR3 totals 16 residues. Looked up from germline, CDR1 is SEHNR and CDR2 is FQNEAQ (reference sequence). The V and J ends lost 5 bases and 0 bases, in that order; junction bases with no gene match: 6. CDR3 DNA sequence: TGTGCCAGCAGCCCAACTACTAGCGGCTCCTACAATGAGCAGTTCTTC. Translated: CASSPTTSGSYNEQFF.

CDR3 sequence: CASSQASGRYTGELFF. Here the CDR3 DNA reads TGCGCCAGCAGCCAAGCAAGCGGGCGCTACACCGGGGAGCTGTTTTTT. The gene calls are TRBV4-3 and TRBJ2-2; a possible D gene is TRBD2 (6 bases). In germline, CDR1 is LGHNA, CDR2 YSLEER. The CDR3 has 16 amino acids. With 1 base removed from V and 3 bases from J, the gap between germline ends came to 12 bases.

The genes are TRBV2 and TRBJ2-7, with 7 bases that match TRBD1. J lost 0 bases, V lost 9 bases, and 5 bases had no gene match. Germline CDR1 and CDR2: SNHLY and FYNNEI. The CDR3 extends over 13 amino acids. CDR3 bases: TGTGCCAGTCAACAGGGGAGCTCCTACGAGCAGTACGTC. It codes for CASQQGSSYEQYV.

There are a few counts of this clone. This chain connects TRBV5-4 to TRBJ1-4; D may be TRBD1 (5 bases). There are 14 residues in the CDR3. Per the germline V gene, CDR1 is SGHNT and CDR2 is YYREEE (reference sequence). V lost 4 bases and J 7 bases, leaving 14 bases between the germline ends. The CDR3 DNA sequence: TGTGCCAGCAGCCCCAGTCCGGACATTGAAAAACTGTTTTTT. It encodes CASSPSPDIEKLFF.

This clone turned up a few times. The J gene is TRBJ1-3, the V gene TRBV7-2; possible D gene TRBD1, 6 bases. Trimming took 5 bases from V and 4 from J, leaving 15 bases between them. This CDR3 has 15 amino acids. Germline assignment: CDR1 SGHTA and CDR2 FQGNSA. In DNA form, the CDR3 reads TGTGCCAGCAGCCCTCATCTGGGGGCAGGAAACACCATATATTTT. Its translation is CASSPHLGAGNTIYF. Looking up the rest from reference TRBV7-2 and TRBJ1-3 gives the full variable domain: GAGVSQSPSNKVTEKGKDVELRCDPISGHTALYWYRQSLGQGLEFLIYFQGNSAPDKSGLPSDRFSAERTGGSVSTLTIQRTQQEDSAVYLCASSPHLGAGNTIYFGEGSWLTVV.

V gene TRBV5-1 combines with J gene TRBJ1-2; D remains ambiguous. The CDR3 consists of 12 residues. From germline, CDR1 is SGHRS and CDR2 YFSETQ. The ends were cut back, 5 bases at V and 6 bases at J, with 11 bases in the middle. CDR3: CASRAGRNGYTF. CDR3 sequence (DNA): TGCGCCAGCAGAGCAGGCCGGAATGGCTACACCTTC.

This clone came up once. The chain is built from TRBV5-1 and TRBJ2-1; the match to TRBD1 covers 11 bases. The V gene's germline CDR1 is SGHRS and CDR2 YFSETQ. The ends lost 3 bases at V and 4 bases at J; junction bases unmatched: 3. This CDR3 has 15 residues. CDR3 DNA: TGCGCCAGCAGCTCGGACAGGGGGCCTTACAATGAGCAGTTCTTC. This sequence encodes CASSSDRGPYNEQFF.

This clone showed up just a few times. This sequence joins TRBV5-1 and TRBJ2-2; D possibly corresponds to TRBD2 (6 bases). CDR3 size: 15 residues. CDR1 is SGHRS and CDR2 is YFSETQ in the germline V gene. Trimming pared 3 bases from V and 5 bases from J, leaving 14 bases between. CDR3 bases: TGCGCCAGCAGCTGGGACTCATCTAGGACCGGGGAGCTGTTTTTT. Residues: CASSWDSSRTGELFF.